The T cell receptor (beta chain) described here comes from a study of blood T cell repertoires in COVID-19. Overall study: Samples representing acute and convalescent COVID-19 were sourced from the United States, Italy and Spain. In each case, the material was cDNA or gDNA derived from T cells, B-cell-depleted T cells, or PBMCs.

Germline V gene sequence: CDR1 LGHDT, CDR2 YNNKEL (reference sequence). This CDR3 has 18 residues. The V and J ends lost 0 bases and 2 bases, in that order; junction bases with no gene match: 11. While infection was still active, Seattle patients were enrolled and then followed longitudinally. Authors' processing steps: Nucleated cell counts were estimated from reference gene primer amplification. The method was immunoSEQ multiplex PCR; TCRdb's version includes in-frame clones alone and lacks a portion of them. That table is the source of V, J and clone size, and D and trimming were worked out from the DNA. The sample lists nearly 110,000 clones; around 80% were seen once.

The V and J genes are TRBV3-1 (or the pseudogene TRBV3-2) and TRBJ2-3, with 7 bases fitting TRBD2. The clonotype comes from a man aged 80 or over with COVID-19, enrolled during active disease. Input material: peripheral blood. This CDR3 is CASSQERASGWVTDTQYF. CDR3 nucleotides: TGTGCCAGCAGCCAAGAACGGGCTAGCGGTTGGGTCACAGATACGCAGTATTTT.